One T cell receptor (beta chain) is described in this entry. Donation came from healthy HIV-negative adults that had no recent acute infections or vaccinations. These data originate in a study of shared clonotypes between healthy human individuals. Whole-study context: The study used three CD4 naive, three CD4 memory, two CD8 naive and one CD8 memory plate per donor.

Assay: immunoSEQ multiplex PCR; the TCRdb copy retains only in-frame clones and omits some. The table has some 500,000 clones, 95% to 97% seen once. Sequenced input: naive CD4+ T cells sorted from blood. As to subset: CD45RA+ positively selected. The receptor was isolated from a woman between 25 and 40 years old in good health.

The CDR3 DNA reads as TGTGCCAGCAGCACCCGGCTATCGGGACTAGCTCGGAACATTCAGTACTTC. Translation: CASSTRLSGLARNIQYF. The chain carries TRBV11-2 and TRBJ2-4; 9 nucleotides line up with TRBD2. In germline, CDR1 is SGHAT, CDR2 FQNNGV. The V segment lost 5 bases and the J segment 7 bases; nucleotides outside the gene matches: 15. The CDR3 runs to 17 residues.